This TCR beta chain comes out of a study of identical twins. The study's findings and limits: It was out-of-frame TCR alpha sharing in monozygotic twins that models underestimated.

TCRdb re-analysed the 5' RACE reads in MiXCR, keeping a single row per CDR3 protein. The sample holds around 690,000 distinct CDR3 sequences, around 21% seen once. V shed 6 bases, J shed 3 bases, and the junction held 30 bases outside the gene matches. This CDR3 has 21 amino acids. Per the germline V gene, CDR1 is SGHDT and CDR2 is YYEEEE. Of note for this clonotype: Its antigen is currently unknown.

In addition, the sample was reused for a study of T cells expressing NK-cell markers. That report notes: Whether expanded NKG2C+ T cell clones recognized HCMV stayed uncertain.

The clonotype comes from a woman younger than 30 in good health. The genes are TRBV5-6 and TRBJ2-7, with 7 bases fitting TRBD1. Sequenced sample: PBMCs. The CDR3 DNA reads as TGTGCCAGCATCCTAGACAGGGAAGATCAATATTTCATCCGATTGTTCTACGAGCAGTACTTC. It yields the protein CASILDREDQYFIRLFYEQYF.